Given below is one T cell receptor beta chain in context. Its specificity is unknown. Per germline, CDR1 SGHDT and CDR2 YYEEEE. V shed 5 bases and J shed 6 bases, with 15 bases lying between them. The CDR3 is 13 amino acids. The study ran its PCR with 60 Vbeta and 13 Jbeta primers. Using immunoSEQ multiplex PCR, the repertoire was profiled, and TCRdb retains in-frame clones only, with some absent. The repertoire holds 150,000 to 200,000 clones, with almost 85% as singletons. The data are from a study of cytomegalovirus exposure and HLA in healthy donors. Study-level points and caveats: Presence/absence analysis assumed near-uniform sequencing depth across donors. Highly shared variants forming one cluster were likely a sequencing artifact. The number of N-insertions in an Asian-associated ancestry cluster was reportedly below the approximately 700-donor mean in a later analysis.

Sequenced material: PBMCs. This chain joins TRBV5-6 and TRBJ2-7; D might be TRBD1 (6 bases). The clonotype comes from a boy younger than 18 in good health and CMV-seronegative. CDR3 sequence reads: CASRGRGYSEQYF. The CDR3, as DNA: TGTGCCAGCAGGGGTAGGGGGTATTCCGAGCAGTACTTC.